A selection of T cell receptor beta chains follows, all from one sample in a study of blood T cells in healthy people across ages. TCRdb recomputed calls from the 5' RACE reads with MiXCR, one row per CDR3 protein. This sample yields just over 800,000 distinct CDR3 sequences, of which around two thirds are seen a single time; about 27% belongs to the top ten. Sequencing was performed on blood. These receptors were collected from a young man in good health. Each CDR3 is given without its conserved first and last residue. Each record gives: CDR3 length, D gene, V gene, J gene, CDR3 protein. The D gene is left open where the match is weak.

14	-	TRBV9	TRBJ2-3	ASSVLQGPSTDTQY
13	TRBD1	TRBV6-2/TRBV6-3	TRBJ2-1	ASSHRDSSCNEQF
12	-	TRBV5-1	TRBJ2-2	ASAGRGLDGELF
12	TRBD1	TRBV5-1	TRBJ2-1	ASSRTGAANEQF
11	TRBD1	TRBV15	TRBJ1-2	ATRSRQGLGYT
18	-	TRBV7-8	TRBJ1-6	ASTGSVGDSLHNYNSPLH
13	-	TRBV4-2	TRBJ2-3	ASSQAGPSTDTQD
12	-	TRBV7-2	TRBJ2-1	ASSLVGSRDEQF
11	-	TRBV29-1	TRBJ2-5	SVDPGGSETQY
12	-	TRBV20-1	TRBJ2-3	SASFLAGTDTQY
13	-	TRBV7-2	TRBJ1-2	ASSSSLAGDYGYT
16	-	TRBV27	TRBJ1-2	ASSLKYPGRGSNYGYT
13	-	TRBV5-1	TRBJ2-5	ASSSGGGSQETQY
14	TRBD2	TRBV7-9	TRBJ2-3	ASSSIRRGKGNTQY
11	-	TRBV27	TRBJ1-2	ASSLSGRGGYT
13	-	TRBV9	TRBJ2-7	ASSVGPLPPYEQY
12	TRBD1	TRBV20-1	TRBJ2-5	SAPQAGGLETQY
10	-	TRBV7-9	TRBJ2-7	ASSLWGDEQY
11	-	TRBV2	TRBJ1-3	ASRQEGGNTIY
12	TRBD2	TRBV10-3	TRBJ2-3	AISEVERGDTQY
10	-	TRBV12-3/TRBV12-4	TRBJ2-3	ASRPVGDTQY
12	TRBD1	TRBV27	TRBJ2-1	ASSLTGFHNEQF
10	-	TRBV4-2	TRBJ1-2	AGSPGGYGYT
12	-	TRBV9	TRBJ2-5	ASSVNSHKETQY
12	-	TRBV7-7	TRBJ2-2	ASSESIDTGELF
14	TRBD2	TRBV3-1	TRBJ2-3	ASSPGTSGYTDTQY
13	-	TRBV6-5	TRBJ1-6	ACTREGNSRSPLH
13	-	TRBV15	TRBJ2-2	ATSREAGLIGELF
15	-	TRBV20-1	TRBJ1-4	SARDRWKAATNEKLF
14	TRBD1	TRBV6-6	TRBJ2-5	ASSSWGQSYQETQY
12	-	TRBV28	TRBJ2-3	ASSLDTTTDTQY
12	-	TRBV7-2	TRBJ2-5	ASSLGGARETQY
9	-	TRBV20-1	TRBJ2-5	SARVLETQY
11	TRBD1	TRBV7-3	TRBJ1-2	ASSSKDRGEYT
13	-	TRBV10-3	TRBJ2-1	AISEKVSSYNEQF
12	TRBD1	TRBV3-1	TRBJ1-2	ASSQGGTAYGYT
11	-	TRBV7-3	TRBJ1-6	ASSLDARTPLH
12	TRBD1	TRBV6-2/TRBV6-3	TRBJ1-2	ASNNPGGIYGYT
15	TRBD2	TRBV3-1	TRBJ2-3	ASSPEFIAGFTDTQY
11	TRBD1	TRBV7-2	TRBJ2-7	ASSTTGGREQY
10	TRBD1	TRBV14	TRBJ2-4	ASSDTGGAQY
13	TRBD2	TRBV3-1	TRBJ2-1	ASSQSGDPYNEQF
13	TRBD2	TRBV20-1	TRBJ2-4	SAIAGEKAKNIQY
15	TRBD1	TRBV18	TRBJ1-6	ASSPTTAGQSNSPLH
10	TRBD2	TRBV3-1	TRBJ2-1	ASERGGNEQF
13	-	TRBV9	TRBJ2-1	ASNLRGASYNEQF
11	-	TRBV27	TRBJ1-1	ATVWGHLKEAF
14	-	TRBV7-6	TRBJ2-5	ASSSRYRDAKETQY
16	-	TRBV4-2	TRBJ1-2	ASSQDSSGARRGYGYT
13	TRBD1	TRBV6-2/TRBV6-3	TRBJ2-7	ASSLLGQVSYEQY